Listed below are T cell receptor beta chains from one sample, sequenced in a study of T-cell reconstitution after alpha-beta-depleted transplantation in children. Each CDR3 protein is one row after TCRdb ran MiXCR on the PCR reads. The sample yields about 6,500 distinct CDR3 sequences, about 10% seen once. The material sequenced was PBMCs, mostly from graft donor cells, taken 180 days after TCRalphabeta/CD19-depleted stem cell transplant. Receptors originate from a child in the first two years of life who had a stem cell transplant for acute myeloid leukemia, so the T cells may come from the graft donor. CDR3s include the opening cysteine and the closing phenylalanine or tryptophan. A D gene is named only where the DNA matches it firmly. Clone size is stated in some rows and not others, as once, few, many or a class when expanded.

J gene,D gene,clone size,V gene,CDR3 DNA,CDR3 protein
TRBJ2-7,-,many,TRBV28,TGTGCCAGCAGTTTGGCAGGGTCGTGGGGCGAGCAGTACTTC,CASSLAGSWGEQYF
TRBJ2-7,-,-,TRBV28,TGTGCCATGGGCCCCGGAGTCCTTAGCTCCTACGAGCAGTACTTC,CAMGPGVLSSYEQYF
TRBJ1-2,TRBD1,many,TRBV28,TGTGCCAGCAGTTTATCGGGACAGGGGACATATGGCTACACCTTC,CASSLSGQGTYGYTF
TRBJ2-1,-,many,TRBV5-1,TGCGCCACCCAGAGGGGGGCTGGGGTAGCGGAATACAATGAGCAGTTCTTC,CATQRGAGVAEYNEQFF
TRBJ2-1,-,many,TRBV19,TGTGCCAGTAGTAAGGACAGCGCCTACAATGAGCAGTTCTTC,CASSKDSAYNEQFF
TRBJ2-7,TRBD1,many,TRBV7-3,TGTGCCAGCAGGCATCAGGGGGATGGGTATCGCGAGCAGTACTTC,CASRHQGDGYREQYF
TRBJ2-2,-,many,TRBV29-1,TGCAGCGTTGAGCCGGTGACGTCTGGGGAGCTGTTTTTT,CSVEPVTSGELFF
TRBJ2-7,-,medium-sized,TRBV7-9,TGTGCCAGCAGACGGGAATACTTGGGGGCATCCTACGAGCAGTACTTC,CASRREYLGASYEQYF
TRBJ2-7,-,few,TRBV7-2,TGTGCCAGCAGCCCCCGCCTGCCCGAATGGGAACCTTACGAGCAGTACTTC,CASSPRLPEWEPYEQYF
TRBJ1-2,TRBD1,many,TRBV20-1,TGCAGTGCTACCCACCTTGGGAGTCAGGGGGACTATGGCTACACCTTC,CSATHLGSQGDYGYTF
TRBJ1-2,TRBD1,many,TRBV3-1,TGTGCCAGCAGCCAAGAAGGGACAGGGGTTATATACTATGGCTACACCTTC,CASSQEGTGVIYYGYTF
TRBJ1-1,TRBD1,many,TRBV20-1,TGCAGTGCTAGTCGGCCAGGGGGGCGCGGGGTGAACACTGAAGCTTTCTTT,CSASRPGGRGVNTEAFF
TRBJ2-7,-,medium-sized,TRBV29-1,TGCAGCGTTGGTCTCCGATCGGGGCCGGGAACCTACGAGCAGTACTTC,CSVGLRSGPGTYEQYF
TRBJ1-1,TRBD1,medium-sized,TRBV5-1,TGCGCCAGCAGCCCCCTAGTAGGGACAGGAAACACTGAAGCTTTCTTT,CASSPLVGTGNTEAFF
TRBJ2-2,TRBD2,medium-sized,TRBV5-1,TGCGCCAGCTGCTTCCTAGCGGGAGACACCGGGGAGCTGTTTTTT,CASCFLAGDTGELFF
TRBJ2-1,TRBD2,many,TRBV3-1,TGTGCCAGCAGCCAAGAGCGCGGGGGGCCTAGCGGGAGGGTATATGAGCAGTTCTTC,CASSQERGGPSGRVYEQFF
TRBJ2-1,TRBD2,medium-sized,TRBV7-2,TGTGCCAGCAGCCCGCAGTACGGGACTAGCGGGAGTTGGGAGCAGTTCTTC,CASSPQYGTSGSWEQFF
TRBJ2-7,-,many,TRBV7-9,TGTGCCAGCAGACAAATTACAGGGAACGAGCAGTACTTC,CASRQITGNEQYF
TRBJ2-5,-,medium-sized,TRBV18,TGTGCCAGCTCACCATCAGGAAGGGAGACCCAGTACTTC,CASSPSGRETQYF
TRBJ2-7,-,medium-sized,TRBV7-2,TGTGCCAGCAGCATAAGAGGGACGGATACCTACGAGCAGTACTTC,CASSIRGTDTYEQYF
TRBJ2-1,TRBD1,-,TRBV5-1,TGCGCCAGCAGCCCCGACCGCCGGGACAGTAAGTTCTTC,CASSPDRRDSKFF
TRBJ1-1,TRBD1,many,TRBV11-2,TGTGCCAGCAGCTTAATGGGACAGATGAACACTGAAGCTTTCTTT,CASSLMGQMNTEAFF
TRBJ2-5,TRBD2,medium-sized,TRBV6-5,TGTGCCAGCAGAGGGACTAGCGGGAGACAAGAGACCCAGTACTTC,CASRGTSGRQETQYF
TRBJ2-7,-,many,TRBV28,TGTGCCAGCAGTTTACGGCAGGGGATGCAAATTCTCTACGAGCAGTACTTC,CASSLRQGMQILYEQYF
TRBJ2-7,-,medium-sized,TRBV28,TGTGCCAGCAGTGAGCAGGGCCTCTACGAGCAGTACTTC,CASSEQGLYEQYF
TRBJ1-2,-,many,TRBV7-9,TGTGCCAGCAGCGCTTTTGGGAACTATGGCTACACCTTC,CASSAFGNYGYTF
TRBJ2-7,TRBD2,many,TRBV28,TGTGCCAGCAGTCCTGGGGCGGGAGTTACGGAAGAGCAGTACTTC,CASSPGAGVTEEQYF
TRBJ2-1,TRBD1,many,TRBV5-8,TGTGCCAGCAGCTTGTACAGGGGCAATGAGCAGTTCTTC,CASSLYRGNEQFF
TRBJ2-5,-,medium-sized,TRBV20-1,TGCAGTGCTAGATACCAAGAGACCCAGTACTTC,CSARYQETQYF
TRBJ2-5,-,many,TRBV7-9,TGTGCCAGCAGCTTAAACCGACAAGAGACCCAGTACTTC,CASSLNRQETQYF
TRBJ2-1,-,many,TRBV9,TGTGCCAGCAGCGAGGCCCGTACGTGGGGCTCCTACAATGAGCAGTTCTTC,CASSEARTWGSYNEQFF
TRBJ1-3,-,medium-sized,TRBV2,TGTGCCAGCAGTGAAATGGGGATCGTGGACACCATATATTTT,CASSEMGIVDTIYF